The 26 T cell receptor beta chains below were found in one sample sequenced in a study of blood T cell repertoires in COVID-19. The assay was immunoSEQ multiplex PCR, and TCRdb's table has in-frame clones only and misses some. Of more than 250,000 clones in the sample, about 89% were seen once. The sequenced material came from peripheral blood. The receptors were gathered from a man aged 18 to 29 who had recovered from COVID-19.

The chain is built from TRBV6-1 and TRBJ2-5, with 8 bases fitting TRBD2. J was trimmed by 2 bases and V by 2 bases; bases with no gene match: 4. CDR3 size: 15 residues. Germline loops: CDR1 MNHNS, CDR2 SASEGT. The CDR3 coding sequence is TGTGCCAGCAGTGAATGGCGGGAGGCGCAAGAGACCCAGTACTTC. It encodes CASSEWREAQETQYF.

The J gene is TRBJ1-4, the V gene TRBV5-1; 8 bases fit TRBD1. Germline V gene data show CDR1 as SGHRS and CDR2 as YFSETQ. V trimming: 1 base; J trimming: 5 bases; junction bases outside the gene matches: 4. The CDR3 covers 15 residues. The CDR3 sequence: CASSLLQGGNEKLFF. Written as DNA, the CDR3 is TGCGCCAGCAGCTTGTTACAGGGGGGAAATGAAAAACTGTTTTTT.

This chain links TRBV6-2 or TRBV6-3 with TRBJ2-1, with TRBD1 matching 9 bases. There are 13 residues in the CDR3. V gave up 5 bases and J gave up 7 bases; unmatched junction bases: 3. CDR1 and CDR2 (germline): MNHEY, SVGEGT. CDR3 DNA sequence: TGTGCCAGCAGTAGGGGACAGGGAAATGAGCAGTTCTTC. This encodes CASSRGQGNEQFF.

CDR3 residues: CASSSQGLQETQYF. The CDR3 DNA sequence: TGTGCCAGCAGTTCACAGGGTCTCCAAGAGACCCAGTACTTC. V usage is TRBV27 and J usage is TRBJ2-5, with D perhaps TRBD1 (6 bases). CDR3 length: 14 amino acids. In germline, CDR1 is MNHEY, CDR2 SMNVEV (reference sequence). Deletions cut 4 bases from V and 1 base from J, with 10 bases between.

This sequence joins TRBV7-2 and TRBJ1-5; TRBD1 aligns across 8 bases. The junction had 8 bases not matched to a gene; V was cut back by 6 bases and J by 1 base. Germline V gives CDR1 SGHTA, CDR2 FQGNSA. The CDR3 spans 16 residues. This CDR3 is CASRAGGVGSNQPQHF. As DNA, the CDR3 is TGTGCCAGCAGAGCAGGGGGCGTTGGAAGCAATCAGCCCCAGCATTTT.

J is TRBJ1-1 and V is TRBV12-3 or TRBV12-4, with D possibly TRBD1 on 6 matching bases. The CDR3 runs to 12 residues. Trimming took 5 bases from V and 8 from J, leaving 12 bases between them. The CDR3 DNA reads as TGTGCCAGCAGTCGGACAGAGGGGGAAGCTTTCTTT. This codes for CASSRTEGEAFF.

The genes are TRBV5-1 and TRBJ1-2, with 7 bases lining up with TRBD1. The CDR3 sequence is 15 residues long. V shed 5 bases, J shed 6 bases, and the junction held 13 bases outside the gene matches. CDR1 SGHRS and CDR2 YFSETQ come from the germline V gene. CDR3 in amino acids: CASSSNPDRVDGYTF. The CDR3 bases are TGCGCCAGCAGTTCTAACCCTGACAGGGTTGATGGCTACACCTTC.

The chain recombines TRBV18 with TRBJ1-1, with D perhaps matching TRBD1 (5 bases). Per the germline V gene, CDR1 is KGHSH and CDR2 is LQKENI. The V and J ends lost 6 bases and 8 bases respectively, with 10 bases between them. There are 11 residues in the CDR3. Written as DNA, the CDR3 is TGTGCCAGCTCCCGCGGACAAGAAGCTTTCTTT. Translated, it gives CASSRGQEAFF.

This chain links TRBV12-3 or TRBV12-4 with TRBJ1-2; a possible D gene is TRBD1 (6 bases). The CDR3 loop spans 13 amino acids. V was cut by 1 base and J by 4 bases, with 7 bases left in between. The CDR3 nucleotides read TGTGCCAGCAGTTTAGGGGGGCCCTATGGCTACACCTTC. Its protein product is CASSLGGPYGYTF.

On this clone itself: The same CDR3 arises from other DNA sequences in this sample as well. The chain links TRBV18 to TRBJ1-1, with D maybe TRBD1 (6 bases). Trimming stripped 4 bases from V and 1 base from J, with 7 bases between. CDR3 length: 13 amino acids. The germline V gene encodes CDR1 KGHSH and CDR2 LQKENI. The chain's CDR3 is CASSQTGNTEAFF. CDR3 nucleotide sequence: TGTGCCAGCTCACAGACAGGGAACACTGAAGCTTTCTTT.

This chain joins TRBV7-2 and TRBJ2-7; D gene ambiguous. The V gene lost 3 bases and the J gene lost 0 bases, with 12 bases spanning the gap. The CDR3 covers 15 residues. Per the germline V gene, CDR1 is SGHTA and CDR2 is FQGNSA. The CDR3 sequence is CASSLAASSSYEQYF. Written as DNA, the CDR3 is TGTGCCAGCAGCTTGGCGGCCTCGAGCTCCTACGAGCAGTACTTC.

This chain links TRBV19 with TRBJ1-2, with 7 positions matching TRBD1. The J segment lost 1 base and the V segment lost 6 bases, leaving 11 bases of the junction unmatched. CDR3 length equals 16 residues. CDR1 LNHDA and CDR2 SQIVND come from the germline V gene (reference sequence). CDR3 DNA sequence: TGTGCCAGTAGCGCTTCCGGGACAGAAAATAACTATGGCTACACCTTC. Its protein is CASSASGTENNYGYTF. Looking up the rest from reference TRBV19 and TRBJ1-2 gives the full variable domain: DGGITQSPKYLFRKEGQNVTLSCEQNLNHDAMYWYRQDPGQGLRLIYYSQIVNDFQKGDIAEGYSVSREKKESFPLTVTSAQKNPTAFYLCASSASGTENNYGYTFGSGTRLTVV.

The chain is built from TRBV7-3 and TRBJ2-5; 7 nucleotides align to TRBD1. Looked up from germline, CDR1 is SGHTA and CDR2 is FQGTGA. The CDR3 has 13 amino acids. The junction had 5 bases not matched to a gene; V was cut back by 5 bases and J by 5 bases. The CDR3 loop is CASSRQGGETQYF. Here the CDR3 DNA reads TGTGCCAGCAGCCGACAGGGCGGGGAGACCCAGTACTTC.

V is TRBV19 and J is TRBJ1-1; 7 positions agree with TRBD1. The CDR3 loop spans 14 amino acids. Germline V CDR1 and CDR2: LNHDA, SQIVND (reference sequence). With V trimmed by 6 bases and J by 9 bases, 13 bases remained unmatched. Here the CDR3 reads CASRGTAGISKAFF. In DNA form, the CDR3 reads TGTGCCAGTAGAGGGACAGCCGGAATTAGTAAAGCTTTCTTT.

This clone occurred once. The chain joins TRBV27 to TRBJ1-1; D possibly corresponds to TRBD1 (5 bases). CDR1 is MNHEY, CDR2 SMNVEV, per germline (reference sequence). With 8 bases removed from V and 0 bases from J, the gap between germline ends came to 10 bases. CDR3 size: 13 residues. The chain's CDR3 is CASLGLLNTEAFF. The CDR3 DNA sequence: TGTGCCAGCCTGGGACTTCTGAACACTGAAGCTTTCTTT.

The J gene is TRBJ2-3, the V gene TRBV5-1; 8 bases match TRBD2. The trim removed 4 bases at V and 6 bases at J, leaving 7 bases unmatched. The CDR3 length is 14 residues. CDR1 and CDR2 from the germline V gene are SGHRS and YFSETQ. The CDR3 sequence is CASSLSGTADTQYF. In nucleotides, the CDR3 is TGCGCCAGCAGCCTTAGCGGGACCGCCGATACGCAGTATTTT.

The chain joins TRBV9 to TRBJ2-3, with D perhaps TRBD2 (5 bases). Germline CDR1 is SGDLS and CDR2 is YYNGEE. The CDR3 runs 13 residues. The germline V and J ends were trimmed by 0 bases and 4 bases, with 6 bases remaining between them. This CDR3 is CASSVERADTQYF. CDR3 coding DNA: TGTGCCAGCAGCGTAGAGAGGGCAGATACGCAGTATTTT. The variable domain in full, with the rest retrieved from reference TRBV9 and TRBJ2-3, is DSGVTQTPKHLITATGQRVTLRCSPRSGDLSVYWYQQSLDQGLQFLIQYYNGEERAKGNILERFSAQQFPDLHSELNLSSLELGDSALYFCASSVERADTQYFGPGTRLTVL.

This rearrangement joins TRBV10-1 to TRBJ2-1, with D possibly matching TRBD2 (5 bases). V was trimmed by 0 bases and J by 6 bases, leaving 18 bases between them. This CDR3 has 17 amino acids. Germline CDR1 WNHNN, CDR2 SYGVQD (reference sequence). The CDR3 nucleotides are TGCGCCAGCAGTGAGTCCGTGGGAGTGAATATGGGCAATGAGCAGTTCTTC. It specifies CASSESVGVNMGNEQFF.

The rearrangement uses TRBV7-2 and TRBJ1-4; tentatively, D is TRBD1 (6 bases). Germline assignment: CDR1 SGHTA and CDR2 FQGNSA. V was trimmed by 3 bases and J by 5 bases, leaving 10 bases between them. The CDR3 extends over 14 amino acids. CDR3 protein: CASSFNRANEKLFF. The CDR3, as DNA: TGTGCCAGCAGCTTCAACAGGGCGAATGAAAAACTGTTTTTT.

This clone appeared once. The gene calls are TRBV2 and TRBJ2-1; 7 positions agree with TRBD1. Germline CDR1 is SNHLY and CDR2 is FYNNEI. The J segment lost 6 bases and the V segment lost 5 bases, leaving 16 bases of the junction unmatched. The CDR3 extends over 17 amino acids. DNA of the CDR3: TGTGCCAGCAGTCGGGACAGCCTACTTGGGGGTTCCAATGAGCAGTTCTTC. Its protein product is CASSRDSLLGGSNEQFF. The full variable domain, with the rest looked up from reference TRBV2 and TRBJ2-1, is EPEVTQTPSHQVTQMGQEVILRCVPISNHLYFYWYRQILGQKVEFLVSFYNNEISEKSEIFDDQFSVERPDGSNFTLKIRSTKLEDSAMYFCASSRDSLLGGSNEQFFGPGTRLTVL.

V usage is TRBV15 and J usage is TRBJ1-2, with 7 nucleotides matching TRBD1. Germline V gene lookup returns CDR1 LNHNV and CDR2 YYDKDF (reference sequence). CDR3 length: 17 amino acids. Trimming removed 0 bases from V and 8 bases from J; junction bases left unmatched: 15. The CDR3 coding sequence is TGTGCCACCAGCAGAGATAGGACAGGAGCCAGTAGCCACGGCTACACCTTC. Its translation is CATSRDRTGASSHGYTF.

The chain combines TRBV5-1 with TRBJ1-4; D unresolved. The V gene's germline CDR1 is SGHRS and CDR2 YFSETQ. V was trimmed by 4 bases and J by 4 bases, leaving 8 bases between them. CDR3 length equals 13 residues. This CDR3 reads CASSRVVNEKLFF. In DNA, the CDR3 is TGCGCCAGCAGCCGCGTAGTTAATGAAAAACTGTTTTTT. Looking up the rest from reference TRBV5-1 and TRBJ1-4 gives the full variable domain: KAGVTQTPRYLIKTRGQQVTLSCSPISGHRSVSWYQQTPGQGLQFLFEYFSETQRNKGNFPGRFSGRQFSNSRSEMNVSTLELGDSALYLCASSRVVNEKLFFGSGTQLSVL.

The chain is built from TRBV11-3 and TRBJ2-2; the D gene is possibly TRBD2 (6 bases). The CDR3 is 16 residues long. Trimming left V 5 bases short and J 3 bases short, with 16 bases between. The V gene's germline CDR1 is SGHNT and CDR2 YENEEA. The CDR3 DNA sequence: TGTGCCAGCAGCCCCACAAGGTGGAGGGACACCGGGGAGCTGTTTTTT. It specifies CASSPTRWRDTGELFF.

This chain links TRBV15 with TRBJ2-2; 10 bases fit TRBD1. Trimming removed 2 bases from V and 5 bases from J; junction bases left unmatched: 8. The CDR3 is made up of 17 amino acids. Per the germline V gene, CDR1 is LNHNV and CDR2 is YYDKDF (reference sequence). The CDR3, as DNA: TGTGCCACCAGCAGATCTCTCGGGACAGGGGAAACCGGGGAGCTGTTTTTT. This codes for CATSRSLGTGETGELFF.

The genes are TRBV4-3 and TRBJ2-7, with D perhaps matching TRBD2 (6 bases). The germline V gene has CDR1 LGHNA and CDR2 YSLEER. V gave up 0 bases and J gave up 0 bases, with 18 bases separating them. This CDR3 spans 18 amino acids. This chain's CDR3 is CASSQDGFGASASYEQYF. CDR3 DNA sequence: TGCGCCAGCAGCCAAGATGGTTTTGGCGCTAGCGCCTCCTACGAGCAGTACTTC.

This clone was counted a single time. This rearrangement joins TRBV4-1 to TRBJ2-1, with D perhaps TRBD1 (5 bases). This CDR3 spans 17 amino acids. The V end was cut by 0 bases, the J end by 1 base, with 13 bases between. The germline V gene has CDR1 MGHRA and CDR2 YSYEKL. The CDR3 nucleotides are TGCGCCAGCAGCCAAGAAGGGCAGGGTGGGTCCTACAATGAGCAGTTCTTC. This encodes CASSQEGQGGSYNEQFF.